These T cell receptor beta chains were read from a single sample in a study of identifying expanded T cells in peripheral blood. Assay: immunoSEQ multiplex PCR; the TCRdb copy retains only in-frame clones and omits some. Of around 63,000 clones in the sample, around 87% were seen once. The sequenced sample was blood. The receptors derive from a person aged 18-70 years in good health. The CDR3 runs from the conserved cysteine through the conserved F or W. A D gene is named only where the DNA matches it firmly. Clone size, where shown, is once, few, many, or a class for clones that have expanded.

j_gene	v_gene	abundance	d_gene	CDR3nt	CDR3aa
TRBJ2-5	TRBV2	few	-	TGTGCCAGTTGGGGCGGGACTCAAGAGACCCAGTACTTC	CASWGGTQETQYF
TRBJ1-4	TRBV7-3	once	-	TGTGCCAGCAGCTTAAGCCATGGTGAAAAACTGTTTTTT	CASSLSHGEKLFF
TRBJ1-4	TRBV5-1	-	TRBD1	TGCGCCAGCAGCTTGGGCGGACAGGGGAATGAAAAACTGTTTTTT	CASSLGGQGNEKLFF
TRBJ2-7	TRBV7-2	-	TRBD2	TGTGCCAGCAGCACCGTAGCGGGTCCCCCCTACGAGCAGTACTTC	CASSTVAGPPYEQYF
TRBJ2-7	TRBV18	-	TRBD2	TGTGCCAGCTCATCCGGCCTAGCGGGCTCCTACGAGCAGTACTTC	CASSSGLAGSYEQYF
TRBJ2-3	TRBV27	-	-	TGTGCCAGCAGTTTATCCGGAGGGGGAGGTGGGAATACGCAGTATTTT	CASSLSGGGGGNTQYF
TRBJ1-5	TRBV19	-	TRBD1	TGTGCCAGTAGTACCCAGGGGGCTAGCAATCAGCCCCAGCATTTT	CASSTQGASNQPQHF
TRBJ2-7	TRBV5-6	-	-	TGTGCCAGCAGTAAAGCGGGGACACCATTTTACGAGCAGTACTTC	CASSKAGTPFYEQYF
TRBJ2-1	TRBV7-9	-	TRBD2	TGTGCCAGCAGCTTAGGCGGGAGGCGAGTCGATGAGCAGTTCTTC	CASSLGGRRVDEQFF
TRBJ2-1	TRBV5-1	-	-	TGCGCCAGCAGCTTGGCCTGGAATGAGCAGTTCTTC	CASSLAWNEQFF
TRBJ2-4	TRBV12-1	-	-	TGTGCCAGCAGCCCGCCGGTAGCGGGGGTTGGAAACATTCAGTACTTC	CASSPPVAGVGNIQYF
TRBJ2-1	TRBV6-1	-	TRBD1	TGTGCCAGCGATCCGGGACAGGGCTACAATGAGCAGTTCTTC	CASDPGQGYNEQFF
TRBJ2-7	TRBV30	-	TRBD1	TGTGCCTGGAGGGGGATCGGGACAGGGAAATACGAGCAGTACTTC	CAWRGIGTGKYEQYF
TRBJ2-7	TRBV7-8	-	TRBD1	TGTGCCAGCAGCTTGGACCGGACAGGGGGGAACTACGAGCAGTACTTC	CASSLDRTGGNYEQYF
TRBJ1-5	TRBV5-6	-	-	TGTGCCAGCAGCTTGGGCATCAATCAGCCCCAGCATTTT	CASSLGINQPQHF
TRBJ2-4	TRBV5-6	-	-	TGTGCCAGCAGCCCAAGACAGCTAGCCAAAAACATTCAGTACTTC	CASSPRQLAKNIQYF
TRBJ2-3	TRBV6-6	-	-	TGTGCCAGCAGTTACGGGATGGCCACAGATACGCAGTATTTT	CASSYGMATDTQYF
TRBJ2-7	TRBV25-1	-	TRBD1	TGTGCCAGCAGTGAATTGGGACAGGGTCACGAGCAGTACTTC	CASSELGQGHEQYF
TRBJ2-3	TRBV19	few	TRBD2	TGTGCCAGTAGGGCTAGCGGGGACGCAGATACGCAGTATTTT	CASRASGDADTQYF
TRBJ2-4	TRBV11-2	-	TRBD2	TGTGCCAGCAGCTTAGTAGGGAGAGGCGGGGGGAATCAAAACATTCAGTACTTC	CASSLVGRGGGNQNIQYF
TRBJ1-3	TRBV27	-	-	TGTGCCAGCAGTTTAAACCGAGGAAACACCATATATTTT	CASSLNRGNTIYF
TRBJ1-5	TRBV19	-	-	TGTGCCAGTAGTATCTCCCTTGACTCCTTAAGCAATCAGCCCCAGCATTTT	CASSISLDSLSNQPQHF
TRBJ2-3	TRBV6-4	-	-	TGTGCCAGCAGTGAAGGTAGCGTCGGCACAGATACGCAGTATTTT	CASSEGSVGTDTQYF
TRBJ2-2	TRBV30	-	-	TGTGCCTGGAGTCCCCCTCAGGACACCGGGGAGCTGTTTTTT	CAWSPPQDTGELFF
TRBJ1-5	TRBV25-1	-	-	TGTGCCAGCAGTGAAAGGGGGGCTGGGAATCAGCCCCAGCATTTT	CASSERGAGNQPQHF
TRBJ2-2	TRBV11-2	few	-	TGTGCCAGCAGCTTAGTCGCGAACACCGGGGAGCTGTTTTTT	CASSLVANTGELFF
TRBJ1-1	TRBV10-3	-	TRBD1	TGTGCCATCAGTGGGAAGGGACAGGGGGACACTGAAGCTTTCTTT	CAISGKGQGDTEAFF
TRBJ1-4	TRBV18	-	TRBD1	TGTGCCAGCTCACCCCGGGACAGGGTGAATGAAAAACTGTTTTTT	CASSPRDRVNEKLFF
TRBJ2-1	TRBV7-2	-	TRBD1	TGTGCCAGCAGCCCAACAGGGGGCTGGGAGGACAATGAGCAGTTCTTC	CASSPTGGWEDNEQFF
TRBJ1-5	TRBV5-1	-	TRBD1	TGCGCCAGCAGCTTGGAACAGGGGCCAAATCAGCCCCAGCATTTT	CASSLEQGPNQPQHF
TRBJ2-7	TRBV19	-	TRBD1	TGTGCCAGTAGTATACCGGGACAGGGTCCAGGAGAGCAGTACTTC	CASSIPGQGPGEQYF
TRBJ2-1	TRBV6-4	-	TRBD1	TGTGCCAGCAGTGACTTACGAGGACAGGGAAAAAATGAGCAGTTCTTC	CASSDLRGQGKNEQFF
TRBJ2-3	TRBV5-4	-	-	TGTGCCAGCAGTAGGTGGGAGGGGGCCCATACGCAGTATTTT	CASSRWEGAHTQYF
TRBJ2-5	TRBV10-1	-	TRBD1	TGCGCCAGCAGTGAGTCGACAGGGGGGAAGACCCAGTACTTC	CASSESTGGKTQYF
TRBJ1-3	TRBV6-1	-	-	TGTGCCAGCAGTGAAGGGTGGTTTTCTGGAAACACCATATATTTT	CASSEGWFSGNTIYF
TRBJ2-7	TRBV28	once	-	TGTGCCAGCACCTACGCCTACGAGCAGTACTTC	CASTYAYEQYF
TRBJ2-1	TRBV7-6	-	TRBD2	TGTGCCAGCAGCTTACAGGGACTAGCGGGAGGCCTCTCCTACAATGAGCAGTTCTTC	CASSLQGLAGGLSYNEQFF
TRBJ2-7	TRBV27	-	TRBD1	TGTGCCAGCAGTACAGGGGGCTGGTCCTACGAGCAGTACTTC	CASSTGGWSYEQYF
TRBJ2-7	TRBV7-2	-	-	TGTGCCAGCAGCTTAAACTCTGGGATCCGCCGGTCCTCCTACGAGCAGTACTTC	CASSLNSGIRRSSYEQYF
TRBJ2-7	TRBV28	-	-	TGTGCCAGCAGAAAAGAGGACAGTACGGAACAGTACTTC	CASRKEDSTEQYF
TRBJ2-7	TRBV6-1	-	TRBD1	TGTGCCAGCAGTGTAGGGACAGATTCCTACGAGCAGTACTTC	CASSVGTDSYEQYF
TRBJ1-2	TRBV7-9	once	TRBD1	TGTGCCAGCGTCCGGGACAGGGGGCTGATAGATGGCTACACCTTC	CASVRDRGLIDGYTF
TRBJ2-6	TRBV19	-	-	TGTGCCAGTACCCCGGGGGGGGCCAACGTCCTGACTTTC	CASTPGGANVLTF
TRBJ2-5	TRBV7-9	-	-	TGTGCCTTAACCACGTCGGCGGCACAAGAGACCCAGTACTTC	CALTTSAAQETQYF
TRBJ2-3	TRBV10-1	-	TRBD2	TGCGCCAGCAGTGCGGGAGCGGGAGAGGTAGATACGCAGTATTTT	CASSAGAGEVDTQYF
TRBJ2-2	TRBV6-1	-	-	TGTGCCAGCAGAGGTCTGGGGATCGGGGAGCTGTTTTTT	CASRGLGIGELFF
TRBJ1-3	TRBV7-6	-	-	TGTGCCAGCAGCTTAGCGCAAACAGGGATGGCTGGAAACACCATATATTTT	CASSLAQTGMAGNTIYF
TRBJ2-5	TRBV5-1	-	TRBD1	TGCGCCAGCAGCCTAACCGGGACAGGGGTACGCGAGACCCAGTACTTC	CASSLTGTGVRETQYF
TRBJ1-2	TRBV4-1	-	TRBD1	TGCGCCAGCAGCCAGGGGACAGGACTTAACTATGGCTACACCTTC	CASSQGTGLNYGYTF
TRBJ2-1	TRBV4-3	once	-	TGCGCCAGCAGCCAAGACCAGCGGAGGCCCATCGGCAATGAGCAGTTCTTC	CASSQDQRRPIGNEQFF
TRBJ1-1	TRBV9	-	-	TGTGCCAGCAGCGTAAGGGTTCGCACTGAAGCTTTCTTT	CASSVRVRTEAFF
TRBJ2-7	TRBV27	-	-	TGTGCCAGCAGTTTAGGAGGGCGCGTTACTCTCGAGCAGTACTTC	CASSLGGRVTLEQYF
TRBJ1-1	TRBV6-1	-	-	TGTGCCAGCTGTAGGATAATAGACACTGAAGCTTTCTTT	CASCRIIDTEAFF
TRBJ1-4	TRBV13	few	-	TGTGCCAGCAGCCTAAACGGGAAAAACAAACTGTTTTTT	CASSLNGKNKLFF
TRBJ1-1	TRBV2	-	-	TGTGCCTCCAGCCCACCGAACACTGAAGCTTTCTTT	CASSPPNTEAFF
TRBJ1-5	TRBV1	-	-	TGCACCAGCAGCCAAGTTAGGGGGGCGGGTATTCAGCCCCAGCATTTT	CTSSQVRGAGIQPQHF
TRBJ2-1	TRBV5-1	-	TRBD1	TGCGCCAGCAGCCCAGGGGACAGCGCCTACAATGAGCAGTTCTTC	CASSPGDSAYNEQFF
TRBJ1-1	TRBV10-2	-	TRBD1	TGCGCCAGCAGGGACAGGGGAGGTACTGAAGCTTTCTTT	CASRDRGGTEAFF
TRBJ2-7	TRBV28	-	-	TGTGCCAGCAGTGCCCCCCGTGGGGTCCACCTCTACGAGCAGTACTTC	CASSAPRGVHLYEQYF
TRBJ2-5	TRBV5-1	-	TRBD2	TGCGCCAGCAGAACCGGGAGGGTATCCCAAGAGACCCAGTACTTC	CASRTGRVSQETQYF